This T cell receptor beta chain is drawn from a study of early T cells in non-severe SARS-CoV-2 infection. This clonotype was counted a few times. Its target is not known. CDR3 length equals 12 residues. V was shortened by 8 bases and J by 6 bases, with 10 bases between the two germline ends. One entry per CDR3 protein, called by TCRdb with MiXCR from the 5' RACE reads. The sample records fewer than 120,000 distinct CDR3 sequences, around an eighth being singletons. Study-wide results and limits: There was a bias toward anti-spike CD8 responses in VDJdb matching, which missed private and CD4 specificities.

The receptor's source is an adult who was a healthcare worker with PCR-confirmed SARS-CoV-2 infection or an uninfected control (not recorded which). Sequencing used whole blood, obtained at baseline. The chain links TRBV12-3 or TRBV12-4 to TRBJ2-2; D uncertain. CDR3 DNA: TGTGCCAGCCTCCCGGAGTCCGGGGAGCTGTTTTTT. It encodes CASLPESGELFF.